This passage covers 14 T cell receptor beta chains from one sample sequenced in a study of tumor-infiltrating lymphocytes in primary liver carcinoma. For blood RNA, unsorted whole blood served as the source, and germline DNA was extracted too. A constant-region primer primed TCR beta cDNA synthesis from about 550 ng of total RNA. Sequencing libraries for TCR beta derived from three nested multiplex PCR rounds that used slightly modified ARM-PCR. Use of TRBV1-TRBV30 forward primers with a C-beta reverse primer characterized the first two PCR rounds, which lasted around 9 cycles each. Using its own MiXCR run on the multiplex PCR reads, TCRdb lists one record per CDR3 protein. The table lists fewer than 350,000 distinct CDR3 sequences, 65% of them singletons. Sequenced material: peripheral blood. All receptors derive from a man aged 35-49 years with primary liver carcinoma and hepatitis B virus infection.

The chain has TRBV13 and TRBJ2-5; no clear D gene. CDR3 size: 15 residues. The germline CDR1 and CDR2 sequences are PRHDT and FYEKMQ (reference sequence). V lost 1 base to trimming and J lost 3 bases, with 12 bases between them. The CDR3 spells CASSLEEAGKETQYF. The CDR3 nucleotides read TGTGCCAGCAGCTTAGAAGAGGCAGGCAAAGAGACCCAGTACTTC.

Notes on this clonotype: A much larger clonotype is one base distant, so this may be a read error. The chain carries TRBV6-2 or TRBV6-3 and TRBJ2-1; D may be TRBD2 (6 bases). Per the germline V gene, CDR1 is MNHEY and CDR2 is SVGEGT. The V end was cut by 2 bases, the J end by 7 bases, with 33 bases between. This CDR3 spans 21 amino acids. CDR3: CASSYPSIGASGAGSENEQFF. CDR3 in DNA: TGTGCCAGCAGTTACCCGTCGATTGGGGCTAGTGGGGCGGGATCGGAAAATGAGCAGTTCTTC.

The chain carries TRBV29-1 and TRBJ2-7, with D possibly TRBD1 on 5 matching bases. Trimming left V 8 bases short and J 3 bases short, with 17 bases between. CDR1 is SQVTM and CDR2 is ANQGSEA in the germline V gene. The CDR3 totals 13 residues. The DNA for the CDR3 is TGCAGCACCAAGGGGAATGCCGACTACGAGCAGTACTTC. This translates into CSTKGNADYEQYF.

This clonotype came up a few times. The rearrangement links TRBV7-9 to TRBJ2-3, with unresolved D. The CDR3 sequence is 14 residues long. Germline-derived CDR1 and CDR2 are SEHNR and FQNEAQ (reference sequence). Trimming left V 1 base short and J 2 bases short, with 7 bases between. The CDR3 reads CASSLGGTTDTQYF. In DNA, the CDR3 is TGTGCCAGCAGCTTAGGAGGAACCACAGATACGCAGTATTTT.

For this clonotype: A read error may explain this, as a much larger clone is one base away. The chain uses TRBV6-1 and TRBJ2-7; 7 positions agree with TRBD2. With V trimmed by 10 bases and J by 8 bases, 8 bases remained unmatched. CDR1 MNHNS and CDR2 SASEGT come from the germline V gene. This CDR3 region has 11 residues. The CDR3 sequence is CATGLVGKQYF. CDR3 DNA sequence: TGTGCCACCGGACTAGTCGGGAAGCAGTACTTC.

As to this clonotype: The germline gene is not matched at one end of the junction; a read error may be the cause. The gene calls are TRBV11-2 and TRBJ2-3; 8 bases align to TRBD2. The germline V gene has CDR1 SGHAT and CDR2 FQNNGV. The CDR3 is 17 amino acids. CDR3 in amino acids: CASSLEWGGGYTNTQYF. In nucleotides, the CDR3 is TGTGCCAGCAGCTTAGAGTGGGGCGGGGGGTACACAAATACACAGTATTTT.

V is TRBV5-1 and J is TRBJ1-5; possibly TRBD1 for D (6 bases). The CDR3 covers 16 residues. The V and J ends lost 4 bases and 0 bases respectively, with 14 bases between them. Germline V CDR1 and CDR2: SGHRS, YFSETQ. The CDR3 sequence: CASSQGTPDSNQPQHF. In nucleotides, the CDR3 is TGCGCCAGCAGCCAAGGGACACCCGATAGCAATCAGCCCCAGCATTTT.

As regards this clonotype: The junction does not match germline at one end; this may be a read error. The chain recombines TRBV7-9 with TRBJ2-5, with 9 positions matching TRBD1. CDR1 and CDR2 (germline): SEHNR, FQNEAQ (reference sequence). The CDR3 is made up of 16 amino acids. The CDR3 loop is CASGLATGGGQETQYF. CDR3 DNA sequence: TGTGCCAGCGGCTTAGCTACAGGGGGCGGGCAAGAGACCCAGTACTTC.

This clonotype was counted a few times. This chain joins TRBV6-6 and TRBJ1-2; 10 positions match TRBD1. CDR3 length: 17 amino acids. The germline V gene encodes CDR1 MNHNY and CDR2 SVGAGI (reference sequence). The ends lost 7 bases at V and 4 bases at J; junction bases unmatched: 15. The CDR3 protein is CASTLSTGTGVGYGYTF. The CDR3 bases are TGTGCCAGCACACTTTCTACCGGGACAGGGGTAGGCTATGGCTACACCTTC.

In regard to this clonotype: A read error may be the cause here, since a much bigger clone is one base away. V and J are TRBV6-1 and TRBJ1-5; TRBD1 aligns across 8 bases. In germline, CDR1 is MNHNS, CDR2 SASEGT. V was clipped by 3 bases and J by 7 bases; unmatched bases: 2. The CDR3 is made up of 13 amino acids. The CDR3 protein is CASSDGQGQPQHF. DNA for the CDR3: TGTGCCAGCAGTGATGGACAGGGCCAGCCCCAGCATTTT.

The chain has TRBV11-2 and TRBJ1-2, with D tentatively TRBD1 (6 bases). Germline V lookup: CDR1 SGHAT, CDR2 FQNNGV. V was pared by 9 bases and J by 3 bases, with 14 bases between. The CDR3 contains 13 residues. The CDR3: CASSPDSDYGYTF. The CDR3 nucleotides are TGTGCCAGTAGCCCGGACAGTGACTATGGCTACACCTTC. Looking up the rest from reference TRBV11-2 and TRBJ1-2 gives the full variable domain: EAGVAQSPRYKIIEKRQSVAFWCNPISGHATLYWYQQILGQGPKLLIQFQNNGVVDDSQLPKDRFSAERLKGVDSTLKIQPAKLEDSAVYLCASSPDSDYGYTFGSGTRLTVV.

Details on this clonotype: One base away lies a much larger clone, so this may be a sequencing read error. The CDR3 DNA reads as TGTGCCAGCGGGGCGGATGAGCATTTCTTC. Its translation: CASGADEHFF. The rearrangement links TRBV6-1 to TRBJ2-1; a weak D match, TRBD1 (5 bases). CDR1 and CDR2 (germline): MNHNS, SASEGT. CDR3 length: 10 residues.

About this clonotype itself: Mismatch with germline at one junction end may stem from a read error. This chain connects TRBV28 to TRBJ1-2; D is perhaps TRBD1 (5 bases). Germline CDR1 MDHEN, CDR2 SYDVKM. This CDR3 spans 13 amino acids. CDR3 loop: CASGLSGRSGYTF. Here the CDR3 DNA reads TGTGCCAGCGGTTTATCGGGGCGCAGTGGCTACACCTTC.

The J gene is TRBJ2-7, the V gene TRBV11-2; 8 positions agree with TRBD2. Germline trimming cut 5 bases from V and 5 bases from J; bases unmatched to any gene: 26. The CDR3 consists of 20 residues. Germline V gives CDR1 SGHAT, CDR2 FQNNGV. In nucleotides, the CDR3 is TGTGCCAGCAGCCCGGAGGCTGGGACTAGTGGGAGGGCCGAAGCACACGAGCAGTACTTC. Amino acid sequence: CASSPEAGTSGRAEAHEQYF. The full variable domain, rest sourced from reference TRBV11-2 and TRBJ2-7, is EAGVAQSPRYKIIEKRQSVAFWCNPISGHATLYWYQQILGQGPKLLIQFQNNGVVDDSQLPKDRFSAERLKGVDSTLKIQPAKLEDSAVYLCASSPEAGTSGRAEAHEQYFGPGTRLTVT.